Listed here are 24 T cell receptor beta chains from one sample, sequenced in a study of CXCR3-negative and CXCR3-positive naive CD8 T cells. These TCRs' antigens remain unknown. Overall study findings and caveats: TRB CDR3s were more hydrophobic in CXCR3-positive than in CXCR3-negative naive cells.

The authors prepared UMI-labeled TRB cDNA libraries by 5' RACE. TCRdb reprocessed the 5' RACE reads and keeps a single row for each CDR3 protein, giving no DNA. The table for this sample gives 130,000 or so distinct CDR3 sequences. Sequenced: naive CXCR3+ CD8+ T cells from blood. Described subset: CD45RO-CCR7+CD27+CD95- naive CD8+ T cells expressing CXCR3 (TNR3+). The receptors were gathered from a human donor in good health. Some clones in this sample may be carry-over from other donors' samples.

CDR3 protein: CASSLGQAQSEQYF. The chain uses TRBV5-5 and TRBJ2-7; absent DNA, TCRdb's TRBD1 call cannot be checked. The CDR3 has 14 residues. Germline-derived CDR1 and CDR2 are SGHKS and YYEKEE (reference sequence).

The chain links TRBV5-1 to TRBJ2-1; the D call from TCRdb, TRBD1, cannot be confirmed without DNA. Germline lookup yields CDR1 SGHRS and CDR2 YFSETQ. This CDR3 has 13 amino acids. The CDR3 is CASSSTPGGEQFF.

The chain has TRBV2 and TRBJ2-7; TCRdb's assignment of TRBD2 cannot be checked, as there is no DNA. Germline CDR1 SNHLY, CDR2 FYNNEI. The length of the CDR3 is 14 residues. The CDR3 protein is CASRGLAGVGEQYF.

V is TRBV7-6 and J is TRBJ2-7; with no DNA, the TCRdb D assignment of TRBD1 cannot be verified. The CDR3 sequence is 15 residues long. Germline V gene data show CDR1 as SGHVS and CDR2 as FNYEAQ. The CDR3 here is CASSLTTGHLEEQYF. Full variable domain (remainder filled in from reference TRBV7-6 and TRBJ2-7): GAGVSQSPRYKVTKRGQDVALRCDPISGHVSLYWYRQALGQGPEFLTYFNYEAQQDKSGLPNDRFSAERPEGSISTLTIQRTEQRDSAMYRCASSLTTGHLEEQYFGPGTRLTVT.

This rearrangement joins TRBV13 to TRBJ2-4; TCRdb outputs TRBD1, but without DNA this stays unchecked. Germline CDR1 is PRHDT and CDR2 is FYEKMQ (reference sequence). The CDR3 has 16 amino acids. Here the CDR3 reads CASSYRGGLAKNIQYF.

CDR3: CAGRDRGPYEQYF. This chain links TRBV2 with TRBJ2-7; TCRdb proposes TRBD1, but this gene call is untestable without DNA. The CDR3 length is 13 residues. The V gene's germline CDR1 is SNHLY and CDR2 FYNNEI.

The chain uses TRBV29-1 and TRBJ2-1; TCRdb's D call of TRBD1 is untestable without DNA. Germline CDR1 SQVTM, CDR2 ANQGSEA. The CDR3 totals 15 residues. CDR3 sequence: CSVEDRLGAYNEQFF.

The CDR3 spells CASSDGSTDTQYF. V usage is TRBV12-3 or TRBV12-4 and J usage is TRBJ2-3. The CDR3 loop spans 13 amino acids.

The rearrangement uses TRBV5-1 and TRBJ1-4; TCRdb gives TRBD1 as the D gene, but with no DNA this cannot be confirmed. The germline V gene has CDR1 SGHRS and CDR2 YFSETQ. The CDR3 consists of 16 residues. This CDR3 is CASSFNLGRGNEKLFF.

The rearrangement uses TRBV2 and TRBJ2-7; the TCRdb D gene call, TRBD1, has no DNA to confirm it. The germline gives CDR1 SNHLY, CDR2 FYNNEI. The CDR3 contains 16 residues. The CDR3 here is CASRSEEGTDAYEQYF.

The gene calls are TRBV11-3 and TRBJ1-1. This CDR3 comprises 13 residues. Looked up from germline, CDR1 is SGHNT and CDR2 is YENEEA. The CDR3: CASSNTANTEAFF.

The J gene is TRBJ2-1, the V gene TRBV12-3 or TRBV12-4; TCRdb's D call of TRBD1 is untestable without DNA. The CDR3 loop spans 15 amino acids. The CDR3: CASSLVEALGNEQFF.

The chain has TRBV28 and TRBJ1-5. The CDR3 runs 18 residues. From germline, CDR1 is MDHEN and CDR2 SYDVKM. The CDR3 is CASSPLDGLVDSNQPQHF. Together with reference TRBV28 and TRBJ1-5, the CDR3 gives the full variable domain: DVKVTQSSRYLVKRTGEKVFLECVQDMDHENMFWYRQDPGLGLRLIYFSYDVKMKEKGDIPEGYSVSREKKERFSLILESASTNQTSMYLCASSPLDGLVDSNQPQHFGDGTRLSIL.

CDR3 region: CASSVTGTYEQYF. This chain uses TRBV19 with TRBJ2-7; TCRdb calls TRBD1, which cannot be checked without DNA. The germline V gene encodes CDR1 LNHDA and CDR2 SQIVND (reference sequence). The CDR3 is made up of 13 amino acids.

V is TRBV4-1 and J is TRBJ2-7; lacking DNA, the TRBD2 call made by TCRdb goes unchecked. Germline-derived CDR1 and CDR2 are MGHRA and YSYEKL. CDR3 length: 13 residues. The CDR3 protein is CASSQYAGYEQYF.

This chain connects TRBV7-9 to TRBJ2-3; TCRdb calls TRBD2, which cannot be checked without DNA. Germline CDR1 is SEHNR and CDR2 is FQNEAQ (reference sequence). The CDR3 is 19 residues long. The CDR3 loop is CASSLPGLAGAPSTDTQYF.

This chain links TRBV7-2 with TRBJ2-1. The CDR3 totals 15 residues. From germline, CDR1 is SGHTA and CDR2 FQGNSA. CDR3 sequence reads: CASSLARFGVDEQFF. Looking up the rest from reference TRBV7-2 and TRBJ2-1 gives the full variable domain: GAGVSQSPSNKVTEKGKDVELRCDPISGHTALYWYRQSLGQGLEFLIYFQGNSAPDKSGLPSDRFSAERTGGSVSTLTIQRTQQEDSAVYLCASSLARFGVDEQFFGPGTRLTVL.

This chain links TRBV4-1 with TRBJ1-2; TCRdb outputs TRBD1, but without DNA this stays unchecked. The germline gives CDR1 MGHRA, CDR2 YSYEKL. CDR3 length equals 15 residues. The CDR3 sequence: CASSQVEGSGYGYTF.

V is TRBV7-3 and J is TRBJ2-6; the TRBD1 assignment by TCRdb is unverifiable without DNA. The germline gives CDR1 SGHTA, CDR2 FQGTGA. The CDR3 contains 18 residues. The CDR3 reads CASSLLGTGGAGANVLTF.

V gene TRBV7-9 combines with J gene TRBJ1-6; checking the TCRdb D call of TRBD1 is not possible without DNA. This CDR3 is 15 amino acids long. Germline V CDR1 and CDR2: SEHNR, FQNEAQ (reference sequence). This chain's CDR3 is CASSSGQGGHSPLHF.

The rearrangement uses TRBV27 and TRBJ2-7; without DNA, the TCRdb call of TRBD2 cannot be checked. Germline V gene data show CDR1 as MNHEY and CDR2 as SMNVEV (reference sequence). There are 13 residues in the CDR3. The CDR3 protein is CASSPRGGREQYF.

This chain connects TRBV5-1 to TRBJ2-7; the TRBD2 assignment by TCRdb is unverifiable without DNA. Germline CDR1 SGHRS, CDR2 YFSETQ. The CDR3 runs 14 residues. The CDR3 reads CASSLTSGTQEQYF. The full variable domain, in which reference TRBV5-1 and TRBJ2-7 provide the parts outside the CDR3, is KAGVTQTPRYLIKTRGQQVTLSCSPISGHRSVSWYQQTPGQGLQFLFEYFSETQRNKGNFPGRFSGRQFSNSRSEMNVSTLELGDSALYLCASSLTSGTQEQYFGPGTRLTVT.

The chain links TRBV9 to TRBJ2-5. The V gene's germline CDR1 is SGDLS and CDR2 YYNGEE. The CDR3 contains 16 residues. The CDR3 protein is CASSVGVSSTGETQYF.

The CDR3 protein is CASSLWNQETQYF. The V call is TRBV12-3 or TRBV12-4, the J call TRBJ2-5. The CDR3 sequence is 13 residues long.